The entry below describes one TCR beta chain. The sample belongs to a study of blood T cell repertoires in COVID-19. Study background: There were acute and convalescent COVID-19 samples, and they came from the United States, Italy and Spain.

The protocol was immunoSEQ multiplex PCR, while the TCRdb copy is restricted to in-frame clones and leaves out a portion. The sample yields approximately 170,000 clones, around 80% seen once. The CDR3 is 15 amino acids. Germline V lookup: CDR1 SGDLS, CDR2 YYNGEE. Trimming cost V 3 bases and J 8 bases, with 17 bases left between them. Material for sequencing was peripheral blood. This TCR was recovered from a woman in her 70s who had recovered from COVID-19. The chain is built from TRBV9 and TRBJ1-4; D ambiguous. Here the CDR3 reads CASSAAGKGREKLFF. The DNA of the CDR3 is TGTGCCAGCAGCGCTGCGGGAAAGGGTAGAGAAAAACTGTTTTTT.